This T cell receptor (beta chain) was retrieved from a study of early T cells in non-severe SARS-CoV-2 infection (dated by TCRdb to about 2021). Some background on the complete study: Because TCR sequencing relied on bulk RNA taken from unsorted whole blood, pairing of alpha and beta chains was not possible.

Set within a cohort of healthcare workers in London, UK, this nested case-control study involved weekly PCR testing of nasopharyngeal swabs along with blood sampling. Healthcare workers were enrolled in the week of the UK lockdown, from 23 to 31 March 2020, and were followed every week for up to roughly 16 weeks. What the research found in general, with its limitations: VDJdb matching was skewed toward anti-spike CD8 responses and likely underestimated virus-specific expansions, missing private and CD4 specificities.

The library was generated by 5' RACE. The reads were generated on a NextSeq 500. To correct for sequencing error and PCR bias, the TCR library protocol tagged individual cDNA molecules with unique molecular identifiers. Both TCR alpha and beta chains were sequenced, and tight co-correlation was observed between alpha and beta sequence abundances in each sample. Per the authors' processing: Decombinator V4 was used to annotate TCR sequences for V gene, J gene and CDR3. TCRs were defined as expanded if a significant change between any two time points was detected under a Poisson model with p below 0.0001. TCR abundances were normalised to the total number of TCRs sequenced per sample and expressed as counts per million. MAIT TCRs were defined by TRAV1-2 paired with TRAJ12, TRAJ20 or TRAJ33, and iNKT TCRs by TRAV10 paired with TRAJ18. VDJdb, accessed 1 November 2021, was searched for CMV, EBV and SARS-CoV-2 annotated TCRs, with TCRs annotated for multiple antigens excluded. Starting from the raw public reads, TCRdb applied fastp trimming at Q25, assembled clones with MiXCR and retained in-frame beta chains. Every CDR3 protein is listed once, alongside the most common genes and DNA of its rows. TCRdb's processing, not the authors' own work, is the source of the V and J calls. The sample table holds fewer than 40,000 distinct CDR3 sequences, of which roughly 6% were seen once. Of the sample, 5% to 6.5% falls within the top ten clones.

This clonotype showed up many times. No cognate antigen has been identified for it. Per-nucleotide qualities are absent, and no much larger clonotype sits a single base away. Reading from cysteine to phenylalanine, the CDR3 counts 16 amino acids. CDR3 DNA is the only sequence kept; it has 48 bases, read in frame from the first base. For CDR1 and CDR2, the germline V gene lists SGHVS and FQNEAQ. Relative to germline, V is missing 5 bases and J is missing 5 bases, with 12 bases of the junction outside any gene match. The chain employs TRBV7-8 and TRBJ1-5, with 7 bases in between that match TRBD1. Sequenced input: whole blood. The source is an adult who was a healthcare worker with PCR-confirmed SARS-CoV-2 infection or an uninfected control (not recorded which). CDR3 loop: CASSLRRQGGDQPQHF. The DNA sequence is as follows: TGTGCCAGCAGCCTCCGCCGACAGGGAGGGGATCAGCCCCAGCATTTT.